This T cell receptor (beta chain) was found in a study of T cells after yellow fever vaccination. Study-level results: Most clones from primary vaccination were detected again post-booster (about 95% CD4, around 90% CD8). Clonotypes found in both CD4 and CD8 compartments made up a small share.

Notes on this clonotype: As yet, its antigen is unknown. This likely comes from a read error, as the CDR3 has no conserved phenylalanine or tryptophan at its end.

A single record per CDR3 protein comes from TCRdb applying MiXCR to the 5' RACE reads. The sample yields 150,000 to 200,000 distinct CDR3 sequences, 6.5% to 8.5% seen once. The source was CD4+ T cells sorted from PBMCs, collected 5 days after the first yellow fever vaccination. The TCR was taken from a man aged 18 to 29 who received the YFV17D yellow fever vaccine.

The DNA for the CDR3 is TGTGCCAGCAGCCGGATGCTACTTACCACAGATACGCAGTATTCT. As protein: CASSRMLLTTDTQYS. The rearrangement links TRBV14 to TRBJ2-3; D uncertain. V gave up 4 bases and J gave up 2 bases, with 13 bases separating them. The CDR3 runs 15 residues. Germline V CDR1 and CDR2: SGHDN, FVKESK.